What follows is one TCR beta chain and its context. The data derive from a study of blood T cell repertoires in COVID-19. Between the trimmed V and J ends, which lost 5 bases and 7 bases, there was a span of 12 bases. Germline CDR1 and CDR2: SGHVS and FNYEAQ. The length of the CDR3 is 14 residues. Study processing details: Using reference gene primer amplification, nucleated cell counts were estimated. TCRdb's table, derived via immunoSEQ multiplex PCR, lists solely in-frame clones and lacks some. V and J calls and clone size are given by that table; D and trimming were obtained from the DNA. The sample shows about 250,000 clones, 70% to 90% of them seen only once.

Sequencing was carried out using PBMCs or T cells enriched from blood (not recorded which). J is TRBJ1-6 and V is TRBV7-6; tentatively, D is TRBD1 (6 bases). The sequence derives from a man aged 35 to 55 who had recovered from COVID-19. CDR3 nucleotides: TGTGCCAGCAGCCACGCCCAGGGGAATTCACCCCTCCACTTT. This translates into CASSHAQGNSPLHF.